These 7 T cell receptor beta chains originate from one sample sequenced in a study of blood T cell repertoires in COVID-19. Assay: immunoSEQ multiplex PCR; the TCRdb copy retains only in-frame clones and omits some. The sample has some 400,000 clones, around 87% seen once. Specimen: PBMCs or T cells enriched from blood (not recorded which). These receptors were obtained from a man aged 30 to 45 who had recovered from COVID-19.

This clone was picked up many times. V and J are TRBV28 and TRBJ1-2, with TRBD1 as a possible D gene (6 bases). CDR1 MDHEN and CDR2 SYDVKM come from the germline V gene. The CDR3 has 16 residues. The V end was cut by 7 bases, the J end by 2 bases, with 20 bases between. CDR3 in DNA: TGTGCCAGCACTACCCCGGCCGCGGGGGCCAACTATGGCTACACCTTC. This translates into CASTTPAAGANYGYTF.

This chain links TRBV7-9 with TRBJ1-5, with 8 positions matching TRBD1. V gave up 1 base and J gave up 7 bases; unmatched junction bases: 3. Germline lookup yields CDR1 SEHNR and CDR2 FQNEAQ (reference sequence). The CDR3 runs 14 residues. CDR3 sequence: CASSLGTGQQPQHF. The DNA of the CDR3 is TGTGCCAGCAGCTTAGGGACAGGGCAACAGCCCCAGCATTTT. Full variable domain (outside the CDR3, taken from reference TRBV7-9 and TRBJ1-5): DTGVSQNPRHKITKRGQNVTFRCDPISEHNRLYWYRQTLGQGPEFLTYFQNEAQLEKSRLLSDRFSAERPKGSFSTLEIQRTEQGDSAMYLCASSLGTGQQPQHFGDGTRLSIL.

V gene TRBV10-2 combines with J gene TRBJ1-4; maybe TRBD1 (5 bases). Germline loops: CDR1 WSHSY, CDR2 SAAADI. The germline V and J ends were trimmed by 6 bases and 8 bases, with 19 bases remaining between them. The CDR3 is made up of 15 amino acids. CDR3: CASSDRQKGAEKLFF. For the CDR3, the DNA is TGCGCCAGCAGCGACAGACAGAAAGGGGCCGAAAAACTGTTTTTT.

This clone was seen only a few times. The J gene is TRBJ1-3, the V gene TRBV11-2; TRBD1 agrees at 10 bases. The V gene's germline CDR1 is SGHAT and CDR2 FQNNGV. V trimming: 7 bases; J trimming: 4 bases; junction bases outside the gene matches: 16. The CDR3 covers 18 residues. CDR3 nucleotide sequence: TGTGCCAGCAACGAACCGACGTTGGACAGGGGGACAGGAAACACCATATATTTT. Translation: CASNEPTLDRGTGNTIYF.

This chain uses TRBV9 with TRBJ2-2; D might be TRBD1 (6 bases). There are 15 residues in the CDR3. CDR1 is SGDLS and CDR2 is YYNGEE in the germline V gene. V lost 3 bases to trimming and J lost 2 bases, with 11 bases between them. The CDR3 DNA reads as TGTGCCAGCAGCGAGACAGGCCTAAACACCGGGGAGCTGTTTTTT. Its translation is CASSETGLNTGELFF.

The chain recombines TRBV3-1 (or the pseudogene TRBV3-2) with TRBJ1-1; TRBD1 aligns across 11 bases. The junction had 6 bases not matched to a gene; V was cut back by 4 bases and J by 5 bases. The CDR3 has 15 residues. CDR1 and CDR2 (germline): LGHDT, YNNKEL (reference sequence). This chain's CDR3 is CASSLGTGGHTEAFF. The CDR3 nucleotides read TGTGCCAGCAGCCTTGGGACAGGGGGTCATACTGAAGCTTTCTTT.

The chain recombines TRBV5-1 with TRBJ1-3, with 7 bases lining up with TRBD1. This CDR3 region has 16 residues. Germline V gene data show CDR1 as SGHRS and CDR2 as YFSETQ. V lost 3 bases to trimming and J lost 0 bases; unmatched junction nucleotides: 6. This CDR3 is CASSSDGTVSGNTIYF. CDR3 coding DNA: TGCGCCAGCAGCTCCGATGGGACAGTCTCTGGAAACACCATATATTTT.